Included here is one T cell receptor beta chain sequence, with context. Its antigen is still unknown. Oncomine TCR Beta short-read sequencing was applied to DNA from cultured CD4+ T cells. Each CDR3 protein gets one entry after TCRdb re-called the PCR reads with MiXCR. The sample shows about 6,900 distinct CDR3 sequences, roughly 50% of them seen only once. Specified treatment: roughly 11-day PBMC culture with coronavirus spike peptide pools or control peptides (ViraFEST assay). One should note that the unexposed donor's CD4+ T cells were collected before the COVID-19 pandemic (2011-2018). Before TCRs were sequenced, ViraFEST expanded antigen-specific T cells with peptide pools. The CDR3 spans 17 residues. Between the trimmed V and J ends, which lost 0 bases and 1 base, there was a span of 15 bases. Per the germline V gene, CDR1 is SGHRS and CDR2 is YFSETQ. The sample belongs to a study of vaccination and CD4 T cells after COVID-19. In the study overall: Convalescent cases consisted of six males and four females, of whom two were Hispanic.

The TCR comes from a human donor in good health. Sequenced input: CD4+ T cells from blood, cultured in vitro. The genes are TRBV5-1 and TRBJ2-3; TRBD1 or TRBD2 may be the D gene (5 bases each). CDR3 amino acids: CASSLGGTQSRTDTQYF. Here the CDR3 DNA reads TGCGCCAGCAGCTTGGGGGGGACGCAGAGTCGCACAGATACGCAGTATTTT.